Each of the 5 T cell receptor beta chains below was sequenced from the same sample in a study of CD8+ T cells in alopecia areata. TCR sequencing used cDNA made by reverse transcription of extracted RNA. Libraries were prepared by immunoSEQ multiplex PCR; TCRdb keeps only in-frame clonotypes and omits some of them. The repertoire has about 200,000 clones, roughly 50% of them found once; the top ten carry about 5.1%. Treatment: oral pan-JAK inhibitor, 5-10 mg twice daily. Here the sequenced sample was CD4+ T cells sorted from blood, taken at week 24, from a patient treated with tofacitinib. Receptor source: a human donor with alopecia areata.

This clone appeared a single time. The chain uses TRBV6-5 and TRBJ1-6; D remains ambiguous. V was trimmed by 7 bases and J by 9 bases, leaving 19 bases between them. CDR1 MNHEY and CDR2 SVGAGI come from the germline V gene. This CDR3 spans 15 amino acids. In nucleotides, the CDR3 is TGTGCCAGCATCCCAAGGAGGGAAACGTCTTCACCCCTCCACTTT. Its protein product is CASIPRRETSSPLHF.

The CDR3 DNA is TGCGCCAGCAGCTTGGATAGCGGGAGGACCTACAATGAGCAGTTCTTC. It translates to CASSLDSGRTYNEQFF. The rearrangement uses TRBV5-1 and TRBJ2-1; TRBD2 agrees at 10 bases. The CDR3 is made up of 16 amino acids. The junction had 2 bases not matched to a gene; V was cut back by 0 bases and J by 2 bases. The germline gives CDR1 SGHRS, CDR2 YFSETQ.

The chain combines TRBV29-1 with TRBJ1-1, with TRBD1 as a possible D gene (5 bases). The V gene's germline CDR1 is SQVTM and CDR2 ANQGSEA. V was trimmed by 4 bases and J by 5 bases, leaving 17 bases between them. The CDR3 loop spans 14 amino acids. As DNA, the CDR3 is TGCAGCGTTGTGTTCGGCAGGAGGGGTACTGAAGCTTTCTTT. Residues: CSVVFGRRGTEAFF.

The rearrangement joins TRBV15 to TRBJ2-1; 9 bases agree with TRBD2. V dropped 0 bases and J dropped 6; count of bases not matched to a gene: 6. The length of the CDR3 is 16 residues. CDR1 LNHNV and CDR2 YYDKDF come from the germline V gene (reference sequence). CDR3 bases: TGTGCCACCAGCAGAGAGGGCGGGAGGGCCGTCAATGAGCAGTTCTTC. This gives the protein CATSREGGRAVNEQFF. Full variable domain (outside the CDR3, taken from reference TRBV15 and TRBJ2-1): DAMVIQNPRYQVTQFGKPVTLSCSQTLNHNVMYWYQQKSSQAPKLLFHYYDKDFNNEADTPDNFQSRRPNTSFCFLDIRSPGLGDTAMYLCATSREGGRAVNEQFFGPGTRLTVL.

This clone was detected once. This chain connects TRBV4-2 to TRBJ2-7; 7 bases fit TRBD2. With 0 bases clipped from V and 3 bases from J, the junction kept 5 bases outside the gene matches. Germline values: CDR1 LGHNA, CDR2 YNFKEQ. There are 15 residues in the CDR3. DNA for the CDR3: TGTGCCAGCAGCCAAGATTGGGAGGGGAGCTACGAGCAGTACTTC. Its protein is CASSQDWEGSYEQYF.